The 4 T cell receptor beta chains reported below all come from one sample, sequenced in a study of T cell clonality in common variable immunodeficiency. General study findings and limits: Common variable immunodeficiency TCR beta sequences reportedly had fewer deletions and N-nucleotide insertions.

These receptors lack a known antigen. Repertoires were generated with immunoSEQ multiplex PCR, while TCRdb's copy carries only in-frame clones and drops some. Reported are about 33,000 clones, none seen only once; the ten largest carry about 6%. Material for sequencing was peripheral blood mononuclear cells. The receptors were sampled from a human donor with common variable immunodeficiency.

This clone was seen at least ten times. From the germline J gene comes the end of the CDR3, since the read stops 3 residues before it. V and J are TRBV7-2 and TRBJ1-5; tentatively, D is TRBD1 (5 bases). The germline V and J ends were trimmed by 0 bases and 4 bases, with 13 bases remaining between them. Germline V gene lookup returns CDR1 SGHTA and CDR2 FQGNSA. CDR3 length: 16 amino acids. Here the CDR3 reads CASSLASRARNQPQHF. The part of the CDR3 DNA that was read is TGTGCCAGCAGCTTAGCTTCCAGGGCGCGGAATCAGCCC.

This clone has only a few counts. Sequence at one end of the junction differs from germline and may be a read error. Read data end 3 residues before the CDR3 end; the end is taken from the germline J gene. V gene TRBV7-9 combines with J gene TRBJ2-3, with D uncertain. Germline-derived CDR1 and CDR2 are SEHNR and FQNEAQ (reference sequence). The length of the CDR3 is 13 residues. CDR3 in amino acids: CSSRPAFTDTQYF. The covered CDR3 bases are TGTTCCAGCAGGCCCGCGTTCACAGATACG.

CDR3 DNA (partial): TGTGCCAGCGGGACAGGTGATAAGGAAAAA. As protein: CASGTGDKEK. The entire CDR3 reads CASGTGDKEKLFF. The V and J genes are TRBV18 and TRBJ1-4; 8 nucleotides match TRBD1. The read is 3 residues too short to cover the CDR3 end, so that end is filled in from the germline J gene. Germline V gene sequence: CDR1 KGHSH, CDR2 LQKENI. CDR3 length: 13 residues. With V trimmed by 8 bases and J by 8 bases, 7 bases remained unmatched.

CDR3 bases read: TGTGCCAGCCCGAGGCTAGCGGGGGGGCTTGACACCGGGGAG. This codes for CASPRLAGGLDTGE. The entire CDR3 sequence reads CASPRLAGGLDTGELFF. The chain links TRBV2 to TRBJ2-2, with 12 bases matching TRBD2. The read gets to within 3 residues of the CDR3 end, and the germline J gene fills in the rest. The germline V gene encodes CDR1 SNHLY and CDR2 FYNNEI. Trimming cost V 8 bases and J 3 bases; bases outside gene matches: 10. The CDR3 is 17 amino acids.